This T cell receptor (beta chain) was captured in a study of cytomegalovirus exposure and HLA in healthy donors. General study results and limits: Common viral pathogens (according to a later analysis) appeared linked to several of the most significant clusters. Earlier results showed most TCR beta V segments being productive about 87% or about 30% of the time. As was reported, the HLA-A and HLA-B alleles of most subjects were accurately predicted from TCR beta sequences. As a later analysis revealed, the rate of TCR association differed by HLA locus, with DRB1 most and HLA-C fewest.

There are 15 residues in the CDR3. V lost 0 bases, J lost 4 bases, and 10 bases lay in between. Germline V gene data show CDR1 as LNHNV and CDR2 as YYDKDF (reference sequence). The study ran its PCR with 60 Vbeta and 13 Jbeta primers. Sequencing used immunoSEQ multiplex PCR; TCRdb keeps in-frame clones, though not all of them. The top ten clones hold over 7.5% of a sample with around 80,000 clones, roughly 72% of them seen once. Concerning this clone: What it recognizes is unknown.

Source material: PBMCs. The TCR was taken from a man aged 40-49 years in good health and CMV-seropositive. The chain carries TRBV15 and TRBJ1-5; D is perhaps TRBD1 (5 bases). The CDR3 DNA follows: TGTGCCACCAGCAGAGATGCGCAGGGTAATCAGCCCCAGCATTTT. Protein product: CATSRDAQGNQPQHF. The whole variable domain, remainder taken from reference TRBV15 and TRBJ1-5, is DAMVIQNPRYQVTQFGKPVTLSCSQTLNHNVMYWYQQKSSQAPKLLFHYYDKDFNNEADTPDNFQSRRPNTSFCFLDIRSPGLGDTAMYLCATSRDAQGNQPQHFGDGTRLSIL.